The rows below give T cell receptor beta chains drawn from one sample of a study of vaccination effects on CD4 cells after COVID-19. Clones were sequenced by immunoSEQ multiplex PCR, and TCRdb holds only the in-frame ones, with some missing. The profile shows 45,000 to 55,000 clones, roughly 70% of them singletons. No antigens are known for them. The source material was CD4+ T cells from PBMCs cultured without peptide, sampled after COVID-19 vaccination. The receptors here all came from a human donor who received a COVID-19 vaccine. Both conserved end residues are part of each CDR3. D genes are given only for firm matches. Expanded clones are given a class, and other clones once, few, many or no size at all.

-	TRBJ1-5	-	TRBV16	TGTGCCAGCAGCCAAGGGTACGACCGGCCCCAGCATTTT	CASSQGYDRPQHF
TRBD1	TRBJ1-6	-	TRBV27	TGTGCCAGCAATACGGACAGGAGGAATTCACCCCTCCACTTT	CASNTDRRNSPLHF
TRBD2	TRBJ2-1	-	TRBV24-1	TGTGCCACCAGTGATCCCCTAGCGGGGGGGATCAATGAGCAGTTCTTC	CATSDPLAGGINEQFF
-	TRBJ2-7	-	TRBV3-1/TRBV3-2	TGTGCCAGCAGCCAAGATTCCGCTAGGTCCTACGAGCAGTACTTC	CASSQDSARSYEQYF
TRBD2	TRBJ2-2	-	TRBV2	TGTGCCAGCAGGGGAGGGACTAGCGACACCGGGGAGCTGTTTTTT	CASRGGTSDTGELFF
TRBD1	TRBJ1-2	-	TRBV19	TGTGCCAGTAGTACGACAGGGAGCGACTATGGCTACACCTTC	CASSTTGSDYGYTF
TRBD2	TRBJ2-7	-	TRBV27	TGTGCCAGCAACGGAAGGGTAGCTAGCGGGATGAACGAGCAGTACTTC	CASNGRVASGMNEQYF
-	TRBJ1-5	-	TRBV12-3/TRBV12-4	TGTGCCAGCCTTGGACCGATGTTTGGGCCCCAGCATTTT	CASLGPMFGPQHF
TRBD1	TRBJ1-1	-	TRBV12-3/TRBV12-4	TGTGCCAGCAGCCCAGGGGGAGGCACTGAAGCTTTCTTT	CASSPGGGTEAFF
-	TRBJ1-1	-	TRBV6-5	TGTGCCAGCAGCCTGACAGGTTCGTTGACTGAAGCTTTCTTT	CASSLTGSLTEAFF
-	TRBJ2-1	-	TRBV6-5	TGTGCCAGCAGTTACTCGGGGGTATCCTACAATGAGCAGTTCTTC	CASSYSGVSYNEQFF
TRBD1	TRBJ2-7	-	TRBV5-6	TGTGCCAGCAGCTTAGGACAGGGGGTCTACGAGCAGTACTTC	CASSLGQGVYEQYF
-	TRBJ2-2	-	TRBV2	TGTGCCAGCACGTTCGAGGCCGGGGAGCTGTTTTTT	CASTFEAGELFF
-	TRBJ2-5	once	TRBV9	TGTGCCAGCAGCGTAGGTCAGGCAAGGGAGACCCAGTACTTC	CASSVGQARETQYF
-	TRBJ2-1	-	TRBV7-7	TGTGCCAGCAGCCTACTTCGGTATGGCGAGCAGTTCTTC	CASSLLRYGEQFF
-	TRBJ1-6	-	TRBV6-1	TGTGCCAGCAGTGACATGTGGAGCTCCTATAATTCACCCCTCCACTTT	CASSDMWSSYNSPLHF
TRBD1	TRBJ2-7	-	TRBV7-2	TGTGCCAGCAGCTTAGGTGTGACAGGGGCCTACGAGCAGTACTTC	CASSLGVTGAYEQYF
-	TRBJ1-5	-	TRBV2	TGTGCCAGCAGAGGGACCTATAGCAATCAGCCCCAGCATTTT	CASRGTYSNQPQHF
TRBD2	TRBJ2-3	-	TRBV25-1	TGTGCCAGCAGTGAGCTGGGAAGAGCGGGAGGGCCGTCAGATACGCAGTATTTT	CASSELGRAGGPSDTQYF
-	TRBJ2-5	once	TRBV5-1	TGCGCCAGCAGCTTCCGGGGGCGCGTGGACCAAGAGACCCAGTACTTC	CASSFRGRVDQETQYF
-	TRBJ1-5	few	TRBV5-8	TGTGCCAGCAGCAAGGAGGTGGGGCAGCCCCAGCATTTT	CASSKEVGQPQHF
-	TRBJ2-7	few	TRBV6-4	TGTGCCAGCTGGTCCTACGAGCAGTACTTC	CASWSYEQYF
-	TRBJ1-1	-	TRBV2	TGTGCCAGCACCATCAGGCCTGAAGCTTTCTTT	CASTIRPEAFF
TRBD1	TRBJ1-2	-	TRBV5-1	TGCGCCAGCAGCTGGGGCCCGGGACAGGGAGGGGATGGCTACACCTTC	CASSWGPGQGGDGYTF